The rows below give T cell receptor beta chains drawn from one sample of a study of blood T cell repertoires in COVID-19. Using immunoSEQ multiplex PCR, the repertoire was profiled, and TCRdb retains in-frame clones only, with some absent. The table lists 300,000 to 350,000 clones, over 70% of them singletons, with about 6% in the top ten. The sequenced sample was peripheral blood. The receptors were gathered from a woman aged 45-65 years with COVID-19, enrolled during active disease. CDR3s include the opening cysteine and the closing phenylalanine or tryptophan. D genes are given only for firm matches. Expanded clones get a size class; other rows say once, few or many, or leave the size out.

TRBJ1-1 | TRBV18 | . | . | CASLQTGNTEAFF | TGTGCCAGCTTACAGACAGGGAACACTGAAGCTTTCTTT
TRBJ2-5 | TRBV6-6 | . | . | CASSPSRETQYF | TGTGCCAGCAGTCCCTCGCGGGAGACCCAGTACTTC
TRBJ1-1 | TRBV5-1 | . | . | CASVLHTGTEAFF | TGCGCCAGCGTACTACACACGGGAACTGAAGCTTTCTTT
TRBJ1-5 | TRBV27 | TRBD1 | . | CASRDRDNQPQHF | TGTGCCAGCAGGGACAGGGACAATCAGCCCCAGCATTTT
TRBJ1-2 | TRBV25-1 | . | . | CASTVGTLYIYGYTF | TGTGCCAGCACTGTCGGGACACTTTATATCTATGGCTACACCTTC
TRBJ2-7 | TRBV6-5 | . | . | CASSRYGTKDYEQYF | TGTGCCAGCAGTAGATACGGGACAAAGGACTACGAGCAGTACTTC
TRBJ2-7 | TRBV21-1 | . | . | CASSNNLAGVYEQYF | TGTGCCAGCAGCAACAATCTAGCGGGCGTCTACGAGCAGTACTTC
TRBJ2-7 | TRBV10-1 | . | . | CAGKGQVSSEQYF | TGCGCCGGAAAGGGGCAGGTTAGCTCCGAGCAGTACTTC
TRBJ2-1 | TRBV9 | TRBD1 | . | CASSPRDRGSNEQFF | TGTGCCAGCAGCCCCCGGGACAGGGGAAGTAATGAGCAGTTCTTC
TRBJ2-2 | TRBV18 | . | few | CASSPPNSGNTGELFF | TGTGCCAGCTCACCACCGAACAGCGGGAACACCGGGGAGCTGTTTTTT
TRBJ2-3 | TRBV6-6 | . | . | CASSYSGVRYF | TGTGCCAGCAGTTACTCCGGGGTCCGGTATTTT
TRBJ1-2 | TRBV5-1 | . | once | CASSLDGTSGYTF | TGCGCCAGCAGCTTGGATGGCACATCAGGCTACACCTTC
TRBJ2-3 | TRBV11-2 | TRBD2 | once | CASSSLAGVSTDTQYF | TGTGCCAGCAGCTCATTAGCGGGAGTAAGCACAGATACGCAGTATTTT
TRBJ1-5 | TRBV6-6 | TRBD1 | . | CASSRTGVSNQPQHF | TGTGCCAGCAGTCGGACAGGAGTTAGCAATCAGCCCCAGCATTTT
TRBJ2-3 | TRBV28 | . | . | CASSLEGAGTQYF | TGTGCCAGCAGTTTAGAGGGAGCAGGTACGCAGTATTTT
TRBJ1-1 | TRBV27 | . | . | CASKSRGNTEAFF | TGTGCCAGCAAGTCACGGGGGAACACTGAAGCTTTCTTT
TRBJ1-5 | TRBV9 | TRBD1 | . | CASSINPGTGVRQPQHF | TGTGCCAGCAGCATAAACCCCGGGACAGGGGTCCGGCAGCCCCAGCATTTT
TRBJ2-7 | TRBV29-1 | TRBD1 | . | CSVGGTGSYEQYF | TGCAGCGTTGGGGGGACAGGGTCCTACGAGCAGTACTTC
TRBJ1-4 | TRBV7-3 | . | . | CASSLARATNEKLFF | TGTGCCAGCAGCTTAGCGAGGGCAACTAATGAAAAACTGTTTTTT
TRBJ1-2 | TRBV7-6 | . | . | CASSLERRAGDYGYTF | TGTGCCAGCAGCTTAGAGAGGCGGGCAGGGGACTATGGCTACACCTTC
TRBJ2-7 | TRBV7-6 | TRBD2 | . | CASSLGGGGPPHEQYF | TGTGCCAGCAGCTTAGGGGGGGGAGGGCCCCCCCACGAGCAGTACTTC
TRBJ2-3 | TRBV3-1/TRBV3-2 | TRBD2 | . | CASSQLLAGGIRADTQYF | TGTGCCAGCAGCCAACTTCTAGCGGGAGGGATTCGAGCAGATACGCAGTATTTT
TRBJ2-7 | TRBV9 | TRBD2 | . | CASSVWGGRAGEQYF | TGTGCCAGCAGCGTATGGGGCGGGAGGGCCGGCGAGCAGTACTTC
TRBJ2-1 | TRBV20-1 | TRBD2 | . | CSASGSGRTSYNEQFF | TGCAGTGCTAGTGGTAGCGGGAGAACCTCCTACAATGAGCAGTTCTTC
TRBJ1-3 | TRBV11-3 | . | few | CASSLVSGSGNTIYF | TGTGCCAGCAGCTTAGTGTCCGGGTCTGGAAACACCATATATTTT
TRBJ1-5 | TRBV2 | . | . | CASSEAVRTYQPQHF | TGTGCCAGCAGTGAAGCGGTCAGGACATATCAGCCCCAGCATTTT
TRBJ1-1 | TRBV27 | . | . | CASRNSGGGTEAFF | TGTGCCAGCAGAAACTCGGGAGGGGGCACTGAAGCTTTCTTT
TRBJ2-3 | TRBV7-3 | . | few | CASSLTPRTSSGEKGTDTQYF | TGTGCCAGCAGCTTGACCCCCAGGACTAGTTCAGGGGAGAAAGGGACAGATACGCAGTATTTT
TRBJ1-1 | TRBV11-2 | . | few | CASSVRGADTEAFF | TGTGCCAGCAGCGTAAGGGGTGCGGACACTGAAGCTTTCTTT
TRBJ1-5 | TRBV9 | . | few | CASSPAGEIGPQHF | TGTGCCAGCAGCCCAGCAGGGGAGATAGGGCCCCAGCATTTT
TRBJ2-7 | TRBV18 | . | . | CASSPLQGPYEQYF | TGTGCCAGCTCACCACTGCAGGGGCCCTACGAGCAGTACTTC
TRBJ2-2 | TRBV24-1 | TRBD2 | . | CATSGSRGRRNTGELFF | TGTGCCACCAGTGGGAGTCGCGGGAGGAGGAACACCGGGGAGCTGTTTTTT
TRBJ1-1 | TRBV12-3/TRBV12-4 | . | . | CASSSGGETEAFF | TGTGCCAGCAGTTCTGGGGGGGAGACTGAAGCTTTCTTT
TRBJ1-5 | TRBV4-2 | . | . | CASSQNDYSNQPQHF | TGTGCCAGCAGCCAAAACGACTATAGCAATCAGCCCCAGCATTTT
TRBJ2-7 | TRBV19 | TRBD2 | once | CASSIRIGPSGRYEQYF | TGTGCCAGTAGTATACGGATAGGGCCTAGCGGGAGGTACGAGCAGTACTTC
TRBJ2-7 | TRBV6-5 | . | . | CASRSTSYEQYF | TGTGCCAGCAGGTCTACCTCCTACGAGCAGTACTTC
TRBJ1-4 | TRBV3-1/TRBV3-2 | . | . | CASSQGIRERDEKLFF | TGTGCCAGCAGCCAAGGCATTCGGGAGAGGGATGAAAAACTGTTTTTT
TRBJ2-7 | TRBV3-1/TRBV3-2 | . | . | CASSQDPARGSYEQYF | TGTGCCAGCAGCCAAGACCCCGCCCGGGGGAGCTACGAGCAGTACTTC
TRBJ2-1 | TRBV29-1 | . | . | CSVSARRDSYNEQFF | TGCAGCGTTTCCGCTCGGAGGGATTCCTACAATGAGCAGTTCTTC
TRBJ2-1 | TRBV21-1 | . | . | CASSKERSGGYNEQFF | TGTGCCAGCAGCAAAGAGAGATCGGGGGGTTACAATGAGCAGTTCTTC
TRBJ2-1 | TRBV12-3/TRBV12-4 | . | . | CASARVEQFF | TGTGCCAGCGCTCGGGTCGAGCAGTTCTTC
TRBJ1-1 | TRBV5-1 | TRBD1 | . | CASSPTGGVGNTEAFF | TGCGCCAGCAGCCCAACAGGGGGCGTCGGTAACACTGAAGCTTTCTTT
TRBJ1-1 | TRBV27 | . | . | CASSFSGAGFNTEAFF | TGTGCCAGCAGTTTTTCAGGGGCAGGCTTTAACACTGAAGCTTTCTTT
TRBJ2-1 | TRBV6-5 | TRBD2 | . | CASSSTAGAQFF | TGTGCCAGCAGTTCCACCGCGGGAGCTCAGTTCTTC
TRBJ2-1 | TRBV4-3 | TRBD2 | . | CASSQSGTSVYNEQFF | TGCGCCAGCAGCCAATCCGGGACTAGCGTATACAATGAGCAGTTCTTC
TRBJ2-1 | TRBV24-1 | . | . | CATSDSPGLSPRQFF | TGTGCCACCAGTGATTCTCCGGGACTCTCCCCACGGCAGTTCTTC
TRBJ2-1 | TRBV6-5 | . | . | CASSRLGNEQFF | TGTGCCAGCAGTCGTCTCGGCAATGAGCAGTTCTTC
TRBJ1-2 | TRBV6-5 | TRBD1 | . | CASSATTGKYGYTF | TGTGCCAGCAGCGCAACGACAGGGAAGTATGGCTACACCTTC
TRBJ1-1 | TRBV18 | TRBD1 | . | CASSRRQGGNTEAFF | TGTGCCAGCTCACGTCGACAGGGGGGAAACACTGAAGCTTTCTTT
TRBJ1-2 | TRBV18 | . | . | CASSPSLLGGDFWYGYTF | TGTGCCAGCTCACCCTCACTACTTGGGGGCGATTTTTGGTATGGCTACACCTTC
TRBJ2-7 | TRBV11-2 | . | once | CASSLIESTNFLYEQYF | TGTGCCAGCAGCTTAATCGAGAGTACGAATTTCCTCTACGAGCAGTACTTC